These 10 T cell receptor beta chains were sequenced from one sample in a study of Ad26.COV2.S vaccination and SARS-CoV-2 variants. Noted treatment: around 19 received Ad26.COV2.S at low or high dose, single or two shots; about five received placebo; per-sample allocation not given. Day 63 following the first vaccine or placebo injection was when the samples were taken. The assay was immunoSEQ multiplex PCR, and TCRdb's table has in-frame clones only and misses some. The sample lists 300,000 to 400,000 clones; 85% to 90% were seen once. The sample was peripheral blood, taken in a trial of Ad26.COV2.S vaccine versus placebo. The source is a person between 18 and 65 years old who received the Ad26.COV2.S COVID-19 vaccine or a placebo.

This chain links TRBV11-2 with TRBJ1-1; TRBD1 matches 7 bases. The germline V gene encodes CDR1 SGHAT and CDR2 FQNNGV. The CDR3 has 14 amino acids. After removal of 1 base from V and 5 bases from J, the junction contained 4 bases not matched to a gene. CDR3: CASSLGSTGTEAFF. The CDR3 nucleotides read TGTGCCAGCAGCTTAGGCTCGACAGGGACTGAAGCTTTCTTT.

A remark on this clone: This specimen includes other DNA sequences encoding the same CDR3. The chain joins TRBV19 to TRBJ1-1, with 7 bases matching TRBD1. CDR1 and CDR2 (germline): LNHDA, SQIVND (reference sequence). The CDR3 has 14 amino acids. Trimming at V came to 7 bases and at J to 0 bases, leaving 5 bases not matched to a gene. CDR3 sequence: CASTLQGVNTEAFF. The CDR3 DNA sequence: TGTGCCAGTACCTTGCAGGGGGTGAACACTGAAGCTTTCTTT.

The chain uses TRBV6-2 or TRBV6-3 and TRBJ1-1; weak D call: TRBD1 (5 bases). The germline V gene encodes CDR1 MNHEY and CDR2 SVGEGT. The CDR3 consists of 14 residues. Between the trimmed V and J ends, which lost 3 bases and 4 bases, there was a span of 12 bases. The CDR3 DNA reads TGTGCCAGCAGTTATCGTCAGGGTGGCACTGAAGCTTTCTTT. The encoded protein is CASSYRQGGTEAFF.

V and J are TRBV6-5 and TRBJ2-5; D gene unclear. This CDR3 contains 11 residues. Germline V lookup: CDR1 MNHEY, CDR2 SVGAGI. The V gene lost 6 bases and the J gene lost 2 bases, with 4 bases spanning the gap. The CDR3 reads CASRRQETQYF. The CDR3 DNA reads as TGTGCCAGCAGGAGGCAAGAGACCCAGTACTTC.

This clone came up once. The rearrangement links TRBV29-1 to TRBJ2-1, with 10 bases identical to TRBD2. Germline V lookup: CDR1 SQVTM, CDR2 ANQGSEA. This CDR3 is built from 18 residues. Losses at the gene ends were 5 bases for V and 9 bases for J; bases not matched to a gene: 22. CDR3 protein: CSVQVWLAGAKHVSEQFF. The CDR3 region has the DNA TGCAGCGTTCAAGTGTGGCTAGCGGGAGCCAAACATGTTAGTGAGCAGTTCTTC.

The chain uses TRBV14 and TRBJ1-1, with a weak D call TRBD1 (5 bases). In germline, CDR1 is SGHDN, CDR2 FVKESK. This CDR3 comprises 15 residues. Between the trimmed V and J ends, which lost 0 bases and 8 bases, there was a span of 16 bases. The CDR3 region has the DNA TGTGCCAGCAGCCAAGACAGTGCCCCTGGGGGGGAAGCTTTCTTT. Protein sequence: CASSQDSAPGGEAFF.

This chain links TRBV12-5 with TRBJ1-5; TRBD1 matches 7 bases. This CDR3 has 15 residues. Trimming cost V 5 bases and J 2 bases; bases outside gene matches: 6. Germline V gives CDR1 LGHNT, CDR2 FRNRAP. The CDR3 DNA is TGTGCTAGTGGTGGGGGACAGATAGGCAATCAGCCCCAGCATTTT. As protein: CASGGGQIGNQPQHF. The full variable domain, its missing parts supplied by reference TRBV12-5 and TRBJ1-5, is DARVTQTPRHKVTEMGQEVTMRCQPILGHNTVFWYRQTMMQGLELLAYFRNRAPLDDSGMPKDRFSAEMPDATLATLKIQPSEPRDSAVYFCASGGGQIGNQPQHFGDGTRLSIL.

The CDR3 DNA sequence: TGTGCCAGCAGCCCACCGGACAGGGACGAGCAGTACGTC. It encodes CASSPPDRDEQYV. The genes are TRBV7-9 and TRBJ2-7, with 8 nucleotides matching TRBD1. Trimming at V came to 5 bases and at J to 5 bases, leaving 5 bases not matched to a gene. The V gene's germline CDR1 is SEHNR and CDR2 FQNEAQ (reference sequence). The CDR3 is 13 amino acids.

The J gene is TRBJ1-2, the V gene TRBV7-2; no clear D gene. The CDR3 loop spans 12 amino acids. The V end lost 3 bases, the J end lost 4 bases, and 6 bases lay between the germline ends. Germline CDR1 and CDR2: SGHTA and FQGNSA. The CDR3: CASSLNTYGYTF. Here the CDR3 DNA reads TGTGCCAGCAGCTTGAACACCTATGGCTACACCTTC.

About this clone itself: The identical CDR3 is also encoded by other nucleotide sequences in the sample. This chain joins TRBV5-1 and TRBJ1-2; D is unclear. This CDR3 region has 13 residues. Germline V CDR1 and CDR2: SGHRS, YFSETQ. V was cut by 0 bases and J by 2 bases, with 5 bases left in between. DNA for the CDR3: TGCGCCAGCAGCTTGGATGGGAACTATGGCTACACCTTC. Translating it yields CASSLDGNYGYTF.